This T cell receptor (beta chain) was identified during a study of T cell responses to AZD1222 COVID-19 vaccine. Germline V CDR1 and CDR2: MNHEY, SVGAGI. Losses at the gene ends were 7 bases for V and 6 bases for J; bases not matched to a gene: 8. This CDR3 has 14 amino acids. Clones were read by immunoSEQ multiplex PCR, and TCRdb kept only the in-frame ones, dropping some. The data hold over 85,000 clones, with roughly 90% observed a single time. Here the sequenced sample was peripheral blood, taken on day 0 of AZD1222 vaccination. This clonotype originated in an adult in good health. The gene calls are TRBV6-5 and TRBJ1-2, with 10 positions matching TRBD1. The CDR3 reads CASTGTGVDNGYTF. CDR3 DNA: TGTGCCAGCACCGGGACAGGGGTGGACAATGGCTACACCTTC.